Following are 14 T cell receptor beta chains from one sample sequenced in a study of blood T cell repertoires in COVID-19. TCRdb keeps only in-frame clones here, not all; method: immunoSEQ multiplex PCR. The sample includes approximately 210,000 clones, 92% of them seen just once. The sample taken for sequencing was peripheral blood. The receptors come from a man aged 30 to 45 with acute or convalescent COVID-19.

The V call is TRBV2, the J call TRBJ2-3; D is uncertain. V lost 7 bases to trimming and J lost 2 bases, with 10 bases between them. The CDR3 loop spans 13 amino acids. Germline V gene lookup returns CDR1 SNHLY and CDR2 FYNNEI. CDR3 coding DNA: TGTGCCAGCAAGAAGTTAGACACAGATACGCAGTATTTT. Its translation: CASKKLDTDTQYF.

V usage is TRBV10-3 and J usage is TRBJ2-7; 12 bases map to TRBD1. V gave up 0 bases and J gave up 5 bases; unmatched junction bases: 2. The CDR3 extends over 15 amino acids. Germline lookup yields CDR1 ENHRY and CDR2 SYGVKD. The CDR3 region has the DNA TGTGCCATCAGTGAGTCGGGGACAGGGGGCGACGAGCAGTACTTC. Encoded protein: CAISESGTGGDEQYF.

The gene calls are TRBV27 and TRBJ1-1, with D maybe TRBD1 (6 bases). Trimming removed 10 bases at V and 4 bases at J, with 16 bases between. Germline V gives CDR1 MNHEY, CDR2 SMNVEV (reference sequence). The CDR3 loop spans 13 amino acids. CDR3 sequence: CATRMTGPTEAFF. The DNA of the CDR3 is TGTGCCACCCGCATGACAGGACCCACTGAAGCTTTCTTT.

The chain's CDR3 is CASSPRASSDEQFF. CDR3 DNA: TGTGCCAGCTCACCACGTGCCAGTTCCGATGAGCAGTTCTTC. J is TRBJ2-1 and V is TRBV18; D uncertain. Germline V gene sequence: CDR1 KGHSH, CDR2 LQKENI. This CDR3 contains 14 residues. Trimming shortened V by 1 base and J by 8 bases, and 12 bases separated the two germline ends.

This chain uses TRBV19 with TRBJ1-4, with TRBD1 matching 7 bases. Germline V gene sequence: CDR1 LNHDA, CDR2 SQIVND (reference sequence). The trim removed 4 bases at V and 7 bases at J, leaving 3 bases unmatched. This CDR3 spans 13 amino acids. CDR3 loop: CASSRYRGEKLFF. In DNA, the CDR3 is TGTGCCAGTAGTAGGTACAGGGGTGAAAAACTGTTTTTT.

This chain connects TRBV6-5 to TRBJ2-1, with TRBD1 identical over 9 bases. The length of the CDR3 is 15 residues. Germline values: CDR1 MNHEY, CDR2 SVGAGI. Trimming took 6 bases from V and 4 from J; bases not matched to a gene: 7. CDR3 nucleotides: TGTGCCAGCAGACAATACAGGGGGCGTTACAATGAGCAGTTCTTC. This codes for CASRQYRGRYNEQFF.

The CDR3: CASSYEWTGDSPLHF. The CDR3 DNA reads as TGTGCCAGCAGTTATGAGTGGACAGGGGATTCACCCCTCCACTTT. The chain links TRBV6-5 to TRBJ1-6; 9 bases are shared with TRBD1. The CDR3 is made up of 15 amino acids. CDR1 is MNHEY and CDR2 is SVGAGI in the germline V gene. Trimming took 3 bases from V and 8 from J; bases not matched to a gene: 5.

This chain joins TRBV19 and TRBJ2-7, with D possibly matching TRBD2 (5 bases). The CDR3 totals 13 residues. Trimming took off 4 bases at V and 4 bases at J, with 11 bases between the two ends. CDR1 and CDR2 from the germline V gene are LNHDA and SQIVND (reference sequence). CDR3 amino acids: CASSTRRGYEQYF. CDR3 DNA: TGTGCCAGTAGTACCCGACGGGGATACGAGCAGTACTTC. The full variable domain, rest sourced from reference TRBV19 and TRBJ2-7, is DGGITQSPKYLFRKEGQNVTLSCEQNLNHDAMYWYRQDPGQGLRLIYYSQIVNDFQKGDIAEGYSVSREKKESFPLTVTSAQKNPTAFYLCASSTRRGYEQYFGPGTRLTVT.

This chain links TRBV29-1 with TRBJ1-5; 7 nucleotides align to TRBD1. After removal of 6 bases from V and 5 bases from J, the junction contained 4 bases not matched to a gene. Germline loops: CDR1 SQVTM, CDR2 ANQGSEA. CDR3 length: 12 amino acids. This CDR3 reads CSVGDRDQPQHF. CDR3 DNA: TGCAGCGTAGGGGACAGAGATCAGCCCCAGCATTTT. Using reference TRBV29-1 and TRBJ1-5 for the parts outside the CDR3, the full variable domain is SAVISQKPSRDICQRGTSLTIQCQVDSQVTMMFWYRQQPGQSLTLIATANQGSEATYESGFVIDKFPISRPNLTFSTLTVSNMSPEDSSIYLCSVGDRDQPQHFGDGTRLSIL.

This chain links TRBV7-3 with TRBJ2-3, with D tentatively TRBD2 (6 bases). The germline CDR1 and CDR2 sequences are SGHTA and FQGTGA. This CDR3 is built from 15 residues. Trimming removed 7 bases from V and 0 bases from J, with 14 bases in between. The CDR3, as DNA: TGTGCCAGCACCATCGGGACTTCTAGCACAGATACGCAGTATTTT. Encoded protein: CASTIGTSSTDTQYF.

J is TRBJ1-6 and V is TRBV18; 8 bases are a match to TRBD1. There are 18 residues in the CDR3. Germline V gene lookup returns CDR1 KGHSH and CDR2 LQKENI. The ends lost 2 bases at V and 1 base at J; junction bases unmatched: 7. The CDR3 loop is CASSPYRQGSSYNSPLHF. The CDR3 nucleotides are TGTGCCAGCTCACCATACCGACAGGGGAGTTCCTATAATTCACCCCTCCACTTT.

The chain carries TRBV2 and TRBJ2-5, with D tentatively TRBD1 (6 bases). The CDR3 runs to 14 residues. Trimming removed 6 bases at V and 5 bases at J, with 16 bases between. The germline V gene has CDR1 SNHLY and CDR2 FYNNEI. CDR3 amino acids: CASRRDTGGETQYF. In nucleotides, the CDR3 is TGTGCCAGCAGGAGGGACACCGGCGGGGAGACCCAGTACTTC.

The chain links TRBV10-1 to TRBJ2-3; 10 bases are a match to TRBD2. After removal of 8 bases from V and 1 base from J, the junction contained 3 bases not matched to a gene. The germline CDR1 and CDR2 sequences are WNHNN and SYGVQD (reference sequence). There are 14 residues in the CDR3. Here the CDR3 DNA reads TGCGCCAGCGGAACTAGCGGGGGCACAGATACGCAGTATTTT. It specifies CASGTSGGTDTQYF.

J is TRBJ1-1 and V is TRBV6-6; D not resolved. CDR1 and CDR2 (germline): MNHNY, SVGAGI (reference sequence). V shed 5 bases and J shed 6 bases, with 16 bases lying between them. CDR3 length: 14 amino acids. The CDR3 sequence: CASSTVRKGPEAFF. CDR3 bases: TGTGCCAGCAGTACGGTCAGGAAAGGCCCTGAAGCTTTCTTT.